This T cell receptor beta chain was profiled in a study of shared clonotypes between healthy human individuals. General study findings and limits: Shared clonotypes: roughly 4.5% naive CD4, around 3.7% naive CD8, roughly 2.4% memory CD4, over 0.3% memory CD8.

Details on this clone: The antigen remains undetermined.

Profiling relied on immunoSEQ multiplex PCR, and the TCRdb table lists in-frame clones only, not all of them. The table records some 1,400,000 clones, around 97% of them present only once. Germline CDR1 is SQVTM and CDR2 is ANQGSEA. Deletions cut 4 bases from V and 0 bases from J, with 13 bases between. The CDR3 is made up of 14 amino acids. There were no recent acute infections or vaccinations among the donors, who were healthy HIV-negative adults. The chain has TRBV29-1 and TRBJ2-7; no definite D call. This clonotype originated in a man aged 30-40 years in good health. The material sequenced was naive CD4+ T cells sorted from blood. Subset indicated: CD45RA+ positively selected. CDR3 amino acids: CSVVMRRISYEQYF. The CDR3 nucleotides read TGCAGCGTTGTGATGCGCAGGATCTCCTACGAGCAGTACTTC.